One sample yielded the 17 T cell receptor beta chains listed below, sequenced in a study of T cells in pancreatic ductal adenocarcinoma. No neoadjuvant therapy was given to the selected pancreatic ductal adenocarcinoma patients before their surgery. This table comes from immunoSEQ multiplex PCR, and its TCRdb copy is limited to in-frame clones, with some not included. The data show about 97,000 clones, about 95% seen once. Sequenced sample: PBMCs. The receptors come from a human donor with pancreatic ductal adenocarcinoma.

The chain uses TRBV5-1 and TRBJ2-7; D not certain. Germline CDR1 and CDR2: SGHRS and YFSETQ. V shed 5 bases and J shed 0 bases, with 9 bases lying between them. CDR3 length: 13 amino acids. CDR3 sequence reads: CASRVLNSYEQYF. The CDR3 bases are TGCGCCAGCAGGGTCCTAAACTCCTACGAGCAGTACTTC.

The chain has TRBV29-1 and TRBJ2-3; TRBD1 is a possible D gene (6 bases). From germline, CDR1 is SQVTM and CDR2 ANQGSEA. V was trimmed by 3 bases and J by 1 base, leaving 8 bases between them. This CDR3 region has 13 residues. The CDR3 reads CSVEGQGTDTQYF. CDR3 DNA: TGCAGCGTTGAGGGACAAGGCACAGATACGCAGTATTTT.

The chain uses TRBV6-5 and TRBJ1-3; a weak D match, TRBD1 (5 bases). Between the trimmed V and J ends, which lost 7 bases and 0 bases, there was a span of 10 bases. This CDR3 is built from 14 residues. Germline lookup yields CDR1 MNHEY and CDR2 SVGAGI. The CDR3 sequence: CASKDSSSGNTIYF. CDR3 bases: TGTGCCAGCAAAGACAGCTCCTCTGGAAACACCATATATTTT.

This clone was detected once. The chain recombines TRBV5-4 with TRBJ2-2, with a weak D call TRBD1 (5 bases). V lost 6 bases to trimming and J lost 2 bases, with 14 bases between them. The CDR3 loop spans 15 amino acids. CDR1 is SGHNT and CDR2 is YYREEE in the germline V gene (reference sequence). The CDR3 bases are TGTGCCAGCACCTCGAAGACAGCCAACACCGGGGAGCTGTTTTTT. Translated, it gives CASTSKTANTGELFF.

The gene calls are TRBV18 and TRBJ2-5; 9 nucleotides match TRBD2. Germline V CDR1 and CDR2: KGHSH, LQKENI. The CDR3 is made up of 17 amino acids. Trimming took 3 bases from V and 5 from J; bases not matched to a gene: 13. CDR3 nucleotides: TGTGCCAGCTCACCGAATCAAGCGGGAGGCTCCGCGGAGACCCAGTACTTC. Its protein is CASSPNQAGGSAETQYF.

The V and J genes are TRBV2 and TRBJ2-1; tentatively, D is TRBD2 (6 bases). The CDR3 is made up of 15 amino acids. Germline CDR1 reads SNHLY; CDR2 reads FYNNEI. V lost 6 bases and J lost 3, with 15 bases in between. The CDR3 is CASSATSVLYNEQFF. DNA of the CDR3: TGTGCCAGCAGCGCGACTAGTGTCCTCTACAATGAGCAGTTCTTC.

V and J are TRBV5-1 and TRBJ2-5; 12 bases match TRBD1. The junction had 4 bases not matched to a gene; V was cut back by 0 bases and J by 4 bases. The CDR3 has 16 residues. Germline CDR1 SGHRS, CDR2 YFSETQ. CDR3 sequence (DNA): TGCGCCAGCAGCTTGGGGGGACAGGGGGCAGGAGAGACCCAGTACTTC. Translation gives CASSLGGQGAGETQYF.

V is TRBV5-1 and J is TRBJ2-1, with a tentative D call TRBD1 (6 bases). With 3 bases removed from V and 0 bases from J, the gap between germline ends came to 13 bases. CDR1 is SGHRS, CDR2 YFSETQ, per germline. This CDR3 is built from 16 residues. The CDR3 protein is CASSWGPSSSYNEQFF. CDR3 nucleotides: TGCGCCAGCAGCTGGGGGCCGTCGAGCTCCTACAATGAGCAGTTCTTC.

This chain joins TRBV5-4 and TRBJ2-3, with 10 nucleotides matching TRBD2. CDR1 is SGHNT and CDR2 is YYREEE in the germline V gene (reference sequence). The CDR3 extends over 16 amino acids. V was pared by 3 bases and J by 4 bases, with 8 bases of the junction left unmatched. The CDR3 bases are TGTGCCAGCAGCTCATACACTCTAGCGGGAGCAGATACGCAGTATTTT. Translated, it gives CASSSYTLAGADTQYF. Full variable domain (remainder filled in from reference TRBV5-4 and TRBJ2-3): ETGVTQSPTHLIKTRGQQVTLRCSSQSGHNTVSWYQQALGQGPQFIFQYYREEENGRGNFPPRFSGLQFPNYSSELNVNALELDDSALYLCASSSYTLAGADTQYFGPGTRLTVL.

As for this clone: The same CDR3 arises from other DNA sequences in this sample as well. CDR3: CASSPGLHSYEQYF. CDR3 in DNA: TGTGCCAGCAGCCCGGGACTACACTCCTACGAGCAGTACTTC. The chain joins TRBV7-2 to TRBJ2-7; 7 positions match TRBD2. CDR3 length: 14 amino acids. Germline CDR1 is SGHTA and CDR2 is FQGNSA. The V gene end was trimmed by 5 bases and the J gene end by 0 bases; junction bases not matched to a gene: 4.

The chain employs TRBV2 and TRBJ2-1; the match to TRBD2 covers 13 bases. This CDR3 has 14 residues. The germline V gene has CDR1 SNHLY and CDR2 FYNNEI. V gave up 6 bases and J gave up 6 bases; unmatched junction bases: 2. The CDR3 DNA reads TGTGCCAGCAGAGGACTAGCGGGAGTCAATGAGCAGTTCTTC. Protein product: CASRGLAGVNEQFF. Variable domain in full (rest from reference TRBV2 and TRBJ2-1): EPEVTQTPSHQVTQMGQEVILRCVPISNHLYFYWYRQILGQKVEFLVSFYNNEISEKSEIFDDQFSVERPDGSNFTLKIRSTKLEDSAMYFCASRGLAGVNEQFFGPGTRLTVL.

The V call is TRBV6-1, the J call TRBJ2-2; 9 nucleotides align to TRBD1. CDR1 and CDR2 (germline): MNHNS, SASEGT. This CDR3 has 16 residues. V was pared by 4 bases and J by 2 bases, with 5 bases of the junction left unmatched. Here the CDR3 DNA reads TGTGCCAGCAGTGTTGGGACAGGGATTAACACCGGGGAGCTGTTTTTT. This translates into CASSVGTGINTGELFF.

V and J are TRBV11-2 and TRBJ2-7, with TRBD1 identical over 10 bases. The CDR3 contains 14 residues. Trimming cost V 1 base and J 3 bases; bases outside gene matches: 0. CDR1 is SGHAT, CDR2 FQNNGV, per germline. CDR3 region: CASSLGTGGYEQYF. The CDR3 coding sequence is TGTGCCAGCAGCTTAGGGACAGGGGGCTACGAGCAGTACTTC.

The genes are TRBV9 and TRBJ2-2, with 11 positions matching TRBD2. From germline, CDR1 is SGDLS and CDR2 YYNGEE. The V gene end was trimmed by 0 bases and the J gene end by 5 bases; junction bases not matched to a gene: 3. The length of the CDR3 is 16 residues. The CDR3 DNA sequence: TGTGCCAGCAGCGTAGACCTAGCGGGAGGAACCGGGGAGCTGTTTTTT. Translating it yields CASSVDLAGGTGELFF.

The gene calls are TRBV11-2 and TRBJ2-5; 11 positions agree with TRBD2. The junction had 16 bases not matched to a gene; V was cut back by 5 bases and J by 2 bases. The CDR3 runs 19 residues. Looked up from germline, CDR1 is SGHAT and CDR2 is FQNNGV. This CDR3 reads CASSPRAFSTSGTQETQYF. The CDR3 coding sequence is TGTGCCAGCAGCCCAAGAGCTTTCTCGACTAGCGGGACTCAAGAGACCCAGTACTTC.

The gene calls are TRBV28 and TRBJ2-3; 13 bases line up with TRBD2. The trim removed 6 bases at V and 2 bases at J, leaving 5 bases unmatched. There are 16 residues in the CDR3. The V gene's germline CDR1 is MDHEN and CDR2 SYDVKM. The CDR3 here is CASSTSGRGVTDTQYF. The CDR3 bases are TGTGCCAGCAGCACTAGCGGGAGGGGAGTCACAGATACGCAGTATTTT.

The chain employs TRBV4-2 and TRBJ2-7, with D possibly matching TRBD2 (5 bases). V dropped 4 bases and J dropped 0 bases, with 16 bases sitting between them. This CDR3 is built from 16 residues. Per the germline V gene, CDR1 is LGHNA and CDR2 is YNFKEQ. CDR3 region: CASSRGLSGLSYEQYF. The DNA of the CDR3 is TGTGCCAGCAGCCGAGGCCTCAGCGGCCTCTCCTACGAGCAGTACTTC.